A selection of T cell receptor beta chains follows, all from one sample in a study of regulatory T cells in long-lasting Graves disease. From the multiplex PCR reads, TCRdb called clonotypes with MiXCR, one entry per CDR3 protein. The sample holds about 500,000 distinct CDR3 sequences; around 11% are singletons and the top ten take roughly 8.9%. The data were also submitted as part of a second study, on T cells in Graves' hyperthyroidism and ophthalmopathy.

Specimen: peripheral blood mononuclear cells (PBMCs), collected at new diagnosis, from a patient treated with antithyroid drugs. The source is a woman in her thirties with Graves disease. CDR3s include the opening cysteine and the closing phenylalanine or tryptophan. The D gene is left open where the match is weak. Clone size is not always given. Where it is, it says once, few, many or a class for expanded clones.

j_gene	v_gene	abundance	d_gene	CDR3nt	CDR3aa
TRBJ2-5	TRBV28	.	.	TGTGCCAGCAGGCGCCTAGACGCGGGGACCCAGTACTTC	CASRRLDAGTQYF
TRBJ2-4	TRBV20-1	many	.	TGCAGTGCCGTTCCCGGGAGAGCCAAAAACATTCAGTACTTC	CSAVPGRAKNIQYF
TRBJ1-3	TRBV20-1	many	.	TGCAGTGCTGCCTCTGGAAACACCATATATTTT	CSAASGNTIYF
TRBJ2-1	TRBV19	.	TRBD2	TGTGCCAGTAGTACTCCACTAGCGGCAGACCCCTACAATGAGCAGTTCTTC	CASSTPLAADPYNEQFF
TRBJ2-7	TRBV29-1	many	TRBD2	TGCAGCGCTGGGGGGGGAGCAACCTACGAGCAGTACTTC	CSAGGGATYEQYF
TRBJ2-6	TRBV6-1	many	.	TGTGCCAGCAGACATACCGGGGGCGGGCGCGCCAGCTCTGGGGCCAACGTCCTGACTTTC	CASRHTGGGRASSGANVLTF
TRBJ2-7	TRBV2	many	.	TGTGCCAGCAGTGAGTCGCAGGGGGGTCCCTACGAGCAGTACTTC	CASSESQGGPYEQYF
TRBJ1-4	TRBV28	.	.	TGTGCCAGCGGGACCCGCCCACCAACTGAGGAAAAACTGTTTTTT	CASGTRPPTEEKLFF
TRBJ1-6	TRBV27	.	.	TGTGCCAGCAGTTTTGGGGGCCTCAATTCACCCCTCCACTTT	CASSFGGLNSPLHF
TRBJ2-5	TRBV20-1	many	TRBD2	TGCAGTGCTAGCCGGGGACTAGCGGGAGGAGAGACCCAGTACTTC	CSASRGLAGGETQYF
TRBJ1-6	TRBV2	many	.	TGTGCCAGCGCGGGGGAGGCCGGTTATTCACCCCTCCACTTT	CASAGEAGYSPLHF
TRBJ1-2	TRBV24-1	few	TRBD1	TGTGCCACGGGACAGGGGGCAGGTGGCTACACCTTC	CATGQGAGGYTF
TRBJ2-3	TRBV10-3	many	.	TGTGCCATCAGTGACTTCGGGACAGATACGCAGTATTTT	CAISDFGTDTQYF
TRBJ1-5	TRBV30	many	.	TGTGCCTGGAGTTACAGGGCGGGAAATCAGCCCCAGCATTTT	CAWSYRAGNQPQHF
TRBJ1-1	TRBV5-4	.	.	TGTGCCAGCAGCTTGTCGGTCACCGCGAACACTGAAGCTTTCTTT	CASSLSVTANTEAFF
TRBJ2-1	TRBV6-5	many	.	TGTGCCAGCAGTTACTCCGGCGGCCTAAGCTCCTACAATGAGCAGTTCTTC	CASSYSGGLSSYNEQFF
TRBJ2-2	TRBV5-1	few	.	TGCGCCAGCAGCTTGGACAACGCGAACACCGGGGAGCTGTTTTTT	CASSLDNANTGELFF
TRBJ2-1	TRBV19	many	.	TGTGCCAGTAGTATAAGGTCGGGGAAGCAGTTCTTC	CASSIRSGKQFF
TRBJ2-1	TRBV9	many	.	TGTGCCAGCAGCGTACGGGGAAACTACTACAATGAGCAGTTCTTC	CASSVRGNYYNEQFF
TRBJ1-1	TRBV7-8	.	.	TGTGCCAGCAGCTTAGCCGGGTGGTCGGGGGGTACTGAAGCTTTCTTT	CASSLAGWSGGTEAFF
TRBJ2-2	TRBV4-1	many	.	TGCGCCAGCAGCCAAGGCTGGCATACCGGGGAGCTGTTTTTT	CASSQGWHTGELFF
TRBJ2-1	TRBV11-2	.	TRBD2	TGTGCCAGCAGCTTCGGGACTAGCGGGAGCGTTGAGCAGTTCTTC	CASSFGTSGSVEQFF
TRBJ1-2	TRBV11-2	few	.	TGTGCCAGCGGTTCGGCCTCGCGCTCCACATATGGCTACACCTTC	CASGSASRSTYGYTF
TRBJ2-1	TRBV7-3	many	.	TGTGCCAGCAGCTTAATCGGGGGGCCCTACAATGAGCAGTTCTTC	CASSLIGGPYNEQFF
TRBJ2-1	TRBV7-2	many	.	TGTGCCAGCAGCTTAGCGTCCCAGCTCAGGGAGCAGTTCTTC	CASSLASQLREQFF
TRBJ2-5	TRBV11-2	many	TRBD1	TGTGCCAGCAGCTTGGTTACAGGGGTCCTAGAGACCCAGTACTTC	CASSLVTGVLETQYF
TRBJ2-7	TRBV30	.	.	TGTGCCTGGAGTGAGGGATTTGCCTCCTACGAGCAGTACTTC	CAWSEGFASYEQYF
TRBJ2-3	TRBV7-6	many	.	TGTGCCAGCAGCTTAGTCGCCGGGGTGGCAGATACGCAGTATTTT	CASSLVAGVADTQYF
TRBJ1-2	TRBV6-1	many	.	TGTGCCAGCAGTGACAGGAAAGGTGGCTACACCTTC	CASSDRKGGYTF
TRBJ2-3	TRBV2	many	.	TGTGCCAGCAGTACCACCGTCACAGATACGCAGTATTTT	CASSTTVTDTQYF
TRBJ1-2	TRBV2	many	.	TGTGCCAGCAGTGACCCCTCCCGGGGCGCCTATGGCTACACCTTC	CASSDPSRGAYGYTF
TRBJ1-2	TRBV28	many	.	TGTGCCAGCAGTCCTTCGACAGGAGGAGACAATGGCTACACCTTC	CASSPSTGGDNGYTF
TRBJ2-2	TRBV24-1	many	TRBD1	TGTGCCACTTCGGGACAGGGTCTGACCGGGGAGCTGTTTTTT	CATSGQGLTGELFF
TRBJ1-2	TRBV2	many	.	TGTGCCAGCAGGAACGTCGGGGATAACTATGGCTACACCTTC	CASRNVGDNYGYTF
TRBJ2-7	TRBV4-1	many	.	TGCGCCAGCAGTCAAAACCTTGCACAGAGCTACGAGCAGTACTTC	CASSQNLAQSYEQYF
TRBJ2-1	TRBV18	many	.	TGTGCCAGCTCACCGAAGCTGGCTAGGGCGTACAATGAGCAGTTCTTC	CASSPKLARAYNEQFF
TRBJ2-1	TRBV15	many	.	TGTGCCACCAGCAGACCGGGCTTCAATGAGCAGTTCTTC	CATSRPGFNEQFF
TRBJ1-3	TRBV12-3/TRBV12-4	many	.	TGTGCCAGCAGCTCACGAGCGGACGGAAACACCATATATTTT	CASSSRADGNTIYF
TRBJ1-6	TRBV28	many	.	TGTGCCAGCAGTCCTCACAGGGCAGAGGGATCACCCCTCCACTTT	CASSPHRAEGSPLHF
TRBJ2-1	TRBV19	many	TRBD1	TGTGCCAGTAGAATGACGGGACAGGGGATAGAGCAGTTCTTC	CASRMTGQGIEQFF
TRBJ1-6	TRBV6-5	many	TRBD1	TGTGCCAGCAGTTACTCGAAACAACCCGGGACAGGGTGGTATTCACCCCTCCACTTT	CASSYSKQPGTGWYSPLHF
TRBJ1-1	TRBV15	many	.	TGTGCCACCAGCAACGACCGTAAGCCAGCTTTCTTT	CATSNDRKPAFF
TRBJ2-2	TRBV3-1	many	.	TGTGCCAGCAGCCTTTCTCTGGCGCGGCTGTTTTTT	CASSLSLARLFF
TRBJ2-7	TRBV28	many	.	TGTGCCAGCACCCCGTTGGGCGGTAGCTCCTACGAGCAGTACTTC	CASTPLGGSSYEQYF
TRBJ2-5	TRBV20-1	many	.	TGCAGTGCTCCCCTTTCTAGCGCGAAGACCCAGTACTTC	CSAPLSSAKTQYF